The 25 T cell receptor beta chains listed next were all sequenced from one sample in a study of CD8 T cells in Susac syndrome. The RNA input was roughly 0.45 to 1 ug, and it was reverse transcribed with random hexamers. TCRdb passed the immunoSEQ multiplex PCR reads through MiXCR, listing each CDR3 protein once. This sample has about 190,000 distinct CDR3 sequences; 85% to 95% occur once, and the top ten carry approximately 0.094%. Material: CD4+ T cells from PBMCs. The receptor set was obtained from a human donor in good health.

The chain recombines TRBV7-2 with TRBJ2-1; 9 bases are a match to TRBD2. CDR3 size: 15 residues. CDR1 and CDR2 (germline): SGHTA, FQGNSA. V trimming: 4 bases; J trimming: 6 bases; junction bases outside the gene matches: 7. The CDR3 loop reads CASSSWTSARNEQFF. DNA of the CDR3: TGTGCCAGCAGCTCGTGGACTAGCGCTCGCAATGAGCAGTTCTTC.

The V and J genes are TRBV29-1 and TRBJ2-7; possible D gene TRBD2, 5 bases. CDR3 length: 15 residues. CDR1 SQVTM and CDR2 ANQGSEA come from the germline V gene. The V end lost 3 bases, the J end lost 3 bases, and 18 bases lay between the germline ends. The DNA of the CDR3 is TGCAGCGTTGAGGAAGGCTTCCCTGGAGGCTACGAGCAGTACTTC. Protein: CSVEEGFPGGYEQYF.

The rearrangement uses TRBV11-1 and TRBJ2-1, with D perhaps matching TRBD2 (6 bases). The CDR3 length is 13 residues. Germline V gene data show CDR1 as SGHAT and CDR2 as FQDESV (reference sequence). V lost 10 bases, J lost 5 bases, and 15 bases lay in between. The CDR3 sequence: CATRERAHNEQFF. CDR3 coding DNA: TGTGCCACCAGGGAGCGGGCCCACAATGAGCAGTTCTTC.

The chain has TRBV24-1 and TRBJ2-3; D call uncertain. The CDR3 spans 12 residues. The V end was cut by 2 bases, the J end by 4 bases, with 3 bases between. CDR1 is KGHDR and CDR2 is SFDVKD in the germline V gene. CDR3 residues: CATSDSADTQYF. CDR3 sequence (DNA): TGTGCCACCAGTGATTCCGCAGATACGCAGTATTTT.

The gene calls are TRBV4-2 and TRBJ2-3; 12 nucleotides line up with TRBD2. J gave up 5 bases and V 3 bases, and 9 bases lay outside the gene matches. The germline V gene encodes CDR1 LGHNA and CDR2 YNFKEQ. The CDR3 consists of 17 residues. CDR3 in DNA: TGTGCCAGCAGCCAGTCCCGACTAGCGGGAGAGGGAGATACGCAGTATTTT. This gives the protein CASSQSRLAGEGDTQYF.

V gene TRBV6-2 or TRBV6-3 combines with J gene TRBJ2-3; D is uncertain. The CDR3 runs to 14 residues. Trimming cost V 2 bases and J 2 bases, with 8 bases left between them. Germline lookup yields CDR1 MNHEY and CDR2 SVGEGT. CDR3 sequence (DNA): TGTGCCAGCAGTTACGATGCGTCCACAGATACGCAGTATTTT. Protein product: CASSYDASTDTQYF.

The rearrangement links TRBV20-1 to TRBJ1-3; D is unresolved. This CDR3 has 13 amino acids. V dropped 1 base and J dropped 7 bases, with 11 bases sitting between them. Germline CDR1 and CDR2: DFQATT and SNEGSKA (reference sequence). CDR3 protein: CSARAGVRNTIYF. The CDR3 nucleotides are TGCAGTGCTAGAGCAGGAGTTAGGAACACCATATATTTT.

The chain is built from TRBV5-6 and TRBJ2-3, with 8 bases fitting TRBD1. Germline lookup yields CDR1 SGHDT and CDR2 YYEEEE. With V trimmed by 7 bases and J by 0 bases, 4 bases remained unmatched. The CDR3 spans 14 residues. The CDR3 nucleotides read TGTGCCAGCGTGGGACAGGCGAGCACAGATACGCAGTATTTT. This encodes CASVGQASTDTQYF.

Here the CDR3 reads CASSGAGTEAFF. As DNA, the CDR3 is TGTGCCAGCAGTGGGGCCGGCACTGAAGCTTTCTTT. V gene TRBV12-3 or TRBV12-4 combines with J gene TRBJ1-1; maybe TRBD1 (5 bases). With 5 bases removed from V and 4 bases from J, the gap between germline ends came to 8 bases. The CDR3 has 12 amino acids.

The table lists this clonotype with a count of one. The chain links TRBV4-3 to TRBJ2-3; TRBD2 aligns across 10 bases. This CDR3 is built from 16 residues. Germline trimming cut 0 bases from V and 7 bases from J; bases unmatched to any gene: 7. Germline CDR1 and CDR2: LGHNA and YSLEER. The CDR3 loop reads CASSQEGAGGPNTQYF. CDR3 DNA sequence: TGCGCCAGCAGCCAAGAAGGAGCGGGGGGGCCAAATACGCAGTATTTT.

The rearrangement joins TRBV29-1 to TRBJ2-7, with D possibly matching TRBD2 (5 bases). The CDR3 consists of 12 residues. Between the trimmed V and J ends, which lost 8 bases and 5 bases, there was a span of 16 bases. Germline V lookup: CDR1 SQVTM, CDR2 ANQGSEA. As DNA, the CDR3 is TGCAGCTCCCCTCCCCTACTAGACGAGCAGTACGTC. This gives the protein CSSPPLLDEQYV.

The chain links TRBV18 to TRBJ1-2; no firm D call. Germline V gene lookup returns CDR1 KGHSH and CDR2 LQKENI. This CDR3 comprises 14 residues. V lost 1 base and J 5 bases, leaving 11 bases between the germline ends. The CDR3 loop is CASSPRAEPYGYTF. The DNA for the CDR3 is TGTGCCAGCTCACCACGGGCAGAGCCGTATGGCTACACCTTC.

J is TRBJ2-3 and V is TRBV24-1; 7 nucleotides agree with TRBD2. The CDR3 totals 15 residues. Germline V CDR1 and CDR2: KGHDR, SFDVKD. The trim removed 7 bases at V and 6 bases at J, leaving 12 bases unmatched. This CDR3 reads CATSITGLPTDTQYF. CDR3 DNA sequence: TGTGCCACCAGCATAACGGGACTACCCACGGATACGCAGTATTTT.

The rearrangement links TRBV29-1 to TRBJ2-7; weak D call: TRBD2 (5 bases). Germline V gene data show CDR1 as SQVTM and CDR2 as ANQGSEA. V lost 7 bases and J lost 6, with 13 bases in between. The CDR3 is 11 amino acids. The CDR3 nucleotides are TGCAGCGGGACTTCCTCCGGCGAGCAGTACTTC. It translates to CSGTSSGEQYF.

V gene TRBV7-9 combines with J gene TRBJ2-7; maybe TRBD1 (6 bases). CDR3 length: 15 residues. Germline V CDR1 and CDR2: SEHNR, FQNEAQ (reference sequence). Trimming took 5 bases from V and 3 from J, leaving 17 bases between them. The CDR3 spells CASSPGQRYIYEQYF. The DNA of the CDR3 is TGTGCCAGCAGCCCAGGACAGAGATATATCTACGAGCAGTACTTC.

The chain has TRBV5-1 and TRBJ1-1; 7 bases are shared with TRBD1. Trimming removed 0 bases from V and 5 bases from J; junction bases left unmatched: 7. Germline CDR1 is SGHRS and CDR2 is YFSETQ. The CDR3 has 15 amino acids. The CDR3 loop is CASSLAEGAGTEAFF. The CDR3, as DNA: TGCGCCAGCAGCTTGGCAGAGGGGGCCGGTACTGAAGCTTTCTTT. Filled out from reference TRBV5-1 and TRBJ1-1, the complete variable domain reads KAGVTQTPRYLIKTRGQQVTLSCSPISGHRSVSWYQQTPGQGLQFLFEYFSETQRNKGNFPGRFSGRQFSNSRSEMNVSTLELGDSALYLCASSLAEGAGTEAFFGQGTRLTVV.

J is TRBJ1-2 and V is TRBV14, with 7 bases identical to TRBD1. The germline CDR1 and CDR2 sequences are SGHDN and FVKESK. This CDR3 region has 14 residues. The J segment lost 2 bases and the V segment lost 4 bases, leaving 4 bases of the junction unmatched. The CDR3 region has the DNA TGTGCCAGCAGCCTGGCCAGGGGGAACTATGGCTACACCTTC. As protein: CASSLARGNYGYTF.

This clonotype was observed a single time. This chain links TRBV5-1 with TRBJ1-1, with D perhaps matching TRBD1 (5 bases). V was shortened by 3 bases and J by 0 bases, with 15 bases between the two germline ends. Germline-derived CDR1 and CDR2 are SGHRS and YFSETQ. The CDR3 contains 16 residues. The CDR3 here is CASSSGRAGMNTEAFF. The CDR3 DNA reads TGCGCCAGCAGCTCTGGCAGGGCAGGGATGAACACTGAAGCTTTCTTT.

The chain carries TRBV5-1 and TRBJ2-6; D call uncertain. Trimming left V 5 bases short and J 0 bases short, with 9 bases between. Germline V gene data show CDR1 as SGHRS and CDR2 as YFSETQ. There are 15 residues in the CDR3. The CDR3 loop reads CASRSILSGANVLTF. The CDR3 DNA reads as TGCGCCAGCAGGTCGATTCTCTCTGGGGCCAACGTCCTGACTTTC.

The chain is built from TRBV6-5 and TRBJ2-7, with D maybe TRBD2 (5 bases). CDR1 and CDR2 from the germline V gene are MNHEY and SVGAGI. The CDR3 sequence is 15 residues long. Trimming took off 2 bases at V and 5 bases at J, with 16 bases between the two ends. CDR3 coding DNA: TGTGCCAGCAGTTACGAGGGTTCGGCGATCAACGAGCAGTACTTC. As protein: CASSYEGSAINEQYF.

This clonotype appeared a single time. The chain has TRBV12-3 or TRBV12-4 and TRBJ2-6; D is unresolved. Trimming pared 4 bases from V and 6 bases from J, leaving 16 bases between. The CDR3 is 16 residues long. CDR3 DNA: TGTGCCAGCAGTTATCAATACTGGGCGGTGGCCAACGTCCTGACTTTC. Its protein is CASSYQYWAVANVLTF.

The chain is built from TRBV12-3 or TRBV12-4 and TRBJ1-1; D is unresolved. This CDR3 spans 13 amino acids. V dropped 2 bases and J dropped 4 bases, with 8 bases sitting between them. DNA for the CDR3: TGTGCCAGCAGTTTACAGGTCCTCACTGAAGCTTTCTTT. This codes for CASSLQVLTEAFF.

The V gene is TRBV6-1, the J gene TRBJ1-5; the D gene is possibly TRBD1 (5 bases). V gave up 5 bases and J gave up 6 bases, with 11 bases separating them. CDR1 is MNHNS and CDR2 is SASEGT in the germline V gene. There are 13 residues in the CDR3. The chain's CDR3 is CASSLQVAQPQHF. The DNA of the CDR3 is TGTGCCAGCAGTTTACAGGTTGCTCAGCCCCAGCATTTT.

In this sample, this clonotype turned up once. The chain carries TRBV29-1 and TRBJ1-1, with D perhaps matching TRBD1 (5 bases). The germline CDR1 and CDR2 sequences are SQVTM and ANQGSEA. This CDR3 has 12 residues. V was cut by 4 bases and J by 8 bases, with 14 bases left in between. The CDR3 here is CSVVALGGEAFF. In DNA form, the CDR3 reads TGCAGCGTTGTGGCTCTGGGGGGAGAAGCTTTCTTT.

The chain links TRBV5-1 to TRBJ1-6, with D uncertain. The CDR3 loop spans 17 amino acids. Looked up from germline, CDR1 is SGHRS and CDR2 is YFSETQ. V shed 5 bases and J shed 8 bases, with 23 bases lying between them. In nucleotides, the CDR3 is TGCGCCAGCAGGGAAGCATTTGGGTTGGGGTCCTATTCACCCCTCCACTTT. Amino acid sequence: CASREAFGLGSYSPLHF.